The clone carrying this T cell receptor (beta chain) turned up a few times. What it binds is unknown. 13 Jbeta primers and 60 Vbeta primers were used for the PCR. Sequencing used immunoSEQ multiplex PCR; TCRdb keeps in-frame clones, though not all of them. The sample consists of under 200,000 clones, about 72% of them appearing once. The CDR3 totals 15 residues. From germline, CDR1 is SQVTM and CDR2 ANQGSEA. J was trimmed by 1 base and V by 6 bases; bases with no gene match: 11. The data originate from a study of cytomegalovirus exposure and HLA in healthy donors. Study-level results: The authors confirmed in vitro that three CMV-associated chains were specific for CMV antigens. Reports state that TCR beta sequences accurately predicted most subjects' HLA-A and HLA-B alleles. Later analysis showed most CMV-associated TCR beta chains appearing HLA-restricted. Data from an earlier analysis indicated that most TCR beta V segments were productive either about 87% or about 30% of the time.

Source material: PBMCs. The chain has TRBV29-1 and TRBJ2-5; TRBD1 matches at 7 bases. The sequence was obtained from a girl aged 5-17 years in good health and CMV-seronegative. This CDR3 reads CSVGYQGVLQETQYF. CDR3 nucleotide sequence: TGCAGCGTCGGATACCAGGGGGTTCTCCAAGAGACCCAGTACTTC.